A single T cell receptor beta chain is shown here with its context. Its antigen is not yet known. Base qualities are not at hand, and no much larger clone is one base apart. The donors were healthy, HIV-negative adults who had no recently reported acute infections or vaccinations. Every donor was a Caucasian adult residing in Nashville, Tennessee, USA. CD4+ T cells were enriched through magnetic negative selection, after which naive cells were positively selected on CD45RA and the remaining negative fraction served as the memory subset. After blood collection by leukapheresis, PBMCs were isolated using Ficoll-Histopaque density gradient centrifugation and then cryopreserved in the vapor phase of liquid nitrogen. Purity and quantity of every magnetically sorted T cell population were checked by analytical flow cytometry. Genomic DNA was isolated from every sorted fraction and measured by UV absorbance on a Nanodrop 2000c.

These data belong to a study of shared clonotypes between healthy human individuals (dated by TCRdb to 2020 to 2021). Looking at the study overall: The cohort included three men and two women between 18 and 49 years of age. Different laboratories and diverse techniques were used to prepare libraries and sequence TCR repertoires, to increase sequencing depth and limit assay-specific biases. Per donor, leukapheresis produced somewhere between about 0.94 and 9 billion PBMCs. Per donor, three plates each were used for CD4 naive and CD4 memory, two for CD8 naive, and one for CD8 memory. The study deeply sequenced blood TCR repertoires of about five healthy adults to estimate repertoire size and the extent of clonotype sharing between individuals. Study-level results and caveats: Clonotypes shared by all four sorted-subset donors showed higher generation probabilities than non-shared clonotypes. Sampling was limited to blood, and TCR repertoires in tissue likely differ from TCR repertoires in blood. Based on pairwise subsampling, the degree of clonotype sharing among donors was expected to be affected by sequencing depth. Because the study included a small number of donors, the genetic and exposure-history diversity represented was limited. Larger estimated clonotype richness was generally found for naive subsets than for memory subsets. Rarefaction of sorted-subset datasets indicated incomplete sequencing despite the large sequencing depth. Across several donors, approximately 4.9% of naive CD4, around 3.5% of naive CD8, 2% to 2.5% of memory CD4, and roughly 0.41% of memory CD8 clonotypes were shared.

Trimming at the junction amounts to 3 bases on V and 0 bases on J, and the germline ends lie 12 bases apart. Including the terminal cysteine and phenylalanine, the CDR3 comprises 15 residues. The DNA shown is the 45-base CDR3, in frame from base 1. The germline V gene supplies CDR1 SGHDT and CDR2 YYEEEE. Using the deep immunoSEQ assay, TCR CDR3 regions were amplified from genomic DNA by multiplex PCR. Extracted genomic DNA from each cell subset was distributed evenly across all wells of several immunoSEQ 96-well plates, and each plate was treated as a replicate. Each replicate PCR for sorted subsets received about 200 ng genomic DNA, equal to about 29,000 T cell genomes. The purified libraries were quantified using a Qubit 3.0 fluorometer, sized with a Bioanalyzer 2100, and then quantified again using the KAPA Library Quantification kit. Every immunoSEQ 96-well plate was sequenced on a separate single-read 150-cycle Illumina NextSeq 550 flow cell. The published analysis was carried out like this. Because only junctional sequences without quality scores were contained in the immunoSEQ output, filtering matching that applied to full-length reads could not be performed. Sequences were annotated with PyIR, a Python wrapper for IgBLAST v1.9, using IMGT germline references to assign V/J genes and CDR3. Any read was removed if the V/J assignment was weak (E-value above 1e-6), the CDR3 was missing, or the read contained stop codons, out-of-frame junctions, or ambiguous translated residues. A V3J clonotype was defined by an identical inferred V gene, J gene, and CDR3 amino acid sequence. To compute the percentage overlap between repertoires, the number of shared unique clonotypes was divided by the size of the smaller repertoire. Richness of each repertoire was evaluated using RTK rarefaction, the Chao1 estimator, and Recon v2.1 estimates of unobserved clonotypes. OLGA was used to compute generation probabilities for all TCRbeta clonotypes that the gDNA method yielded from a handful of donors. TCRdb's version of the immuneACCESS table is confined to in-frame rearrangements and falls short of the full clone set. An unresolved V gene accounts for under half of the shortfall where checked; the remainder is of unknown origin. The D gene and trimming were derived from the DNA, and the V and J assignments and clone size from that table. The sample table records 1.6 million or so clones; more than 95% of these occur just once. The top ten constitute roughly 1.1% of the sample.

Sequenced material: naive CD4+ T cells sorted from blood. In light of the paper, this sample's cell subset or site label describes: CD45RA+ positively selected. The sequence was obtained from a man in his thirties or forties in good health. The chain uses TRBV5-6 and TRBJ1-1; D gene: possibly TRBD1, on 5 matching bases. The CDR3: CASSWRGGVNTEAFF. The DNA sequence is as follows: TGTGCCAGCAGCTGGAGGGGAGGAGTGAACACTGAAGCTTTCTTT.